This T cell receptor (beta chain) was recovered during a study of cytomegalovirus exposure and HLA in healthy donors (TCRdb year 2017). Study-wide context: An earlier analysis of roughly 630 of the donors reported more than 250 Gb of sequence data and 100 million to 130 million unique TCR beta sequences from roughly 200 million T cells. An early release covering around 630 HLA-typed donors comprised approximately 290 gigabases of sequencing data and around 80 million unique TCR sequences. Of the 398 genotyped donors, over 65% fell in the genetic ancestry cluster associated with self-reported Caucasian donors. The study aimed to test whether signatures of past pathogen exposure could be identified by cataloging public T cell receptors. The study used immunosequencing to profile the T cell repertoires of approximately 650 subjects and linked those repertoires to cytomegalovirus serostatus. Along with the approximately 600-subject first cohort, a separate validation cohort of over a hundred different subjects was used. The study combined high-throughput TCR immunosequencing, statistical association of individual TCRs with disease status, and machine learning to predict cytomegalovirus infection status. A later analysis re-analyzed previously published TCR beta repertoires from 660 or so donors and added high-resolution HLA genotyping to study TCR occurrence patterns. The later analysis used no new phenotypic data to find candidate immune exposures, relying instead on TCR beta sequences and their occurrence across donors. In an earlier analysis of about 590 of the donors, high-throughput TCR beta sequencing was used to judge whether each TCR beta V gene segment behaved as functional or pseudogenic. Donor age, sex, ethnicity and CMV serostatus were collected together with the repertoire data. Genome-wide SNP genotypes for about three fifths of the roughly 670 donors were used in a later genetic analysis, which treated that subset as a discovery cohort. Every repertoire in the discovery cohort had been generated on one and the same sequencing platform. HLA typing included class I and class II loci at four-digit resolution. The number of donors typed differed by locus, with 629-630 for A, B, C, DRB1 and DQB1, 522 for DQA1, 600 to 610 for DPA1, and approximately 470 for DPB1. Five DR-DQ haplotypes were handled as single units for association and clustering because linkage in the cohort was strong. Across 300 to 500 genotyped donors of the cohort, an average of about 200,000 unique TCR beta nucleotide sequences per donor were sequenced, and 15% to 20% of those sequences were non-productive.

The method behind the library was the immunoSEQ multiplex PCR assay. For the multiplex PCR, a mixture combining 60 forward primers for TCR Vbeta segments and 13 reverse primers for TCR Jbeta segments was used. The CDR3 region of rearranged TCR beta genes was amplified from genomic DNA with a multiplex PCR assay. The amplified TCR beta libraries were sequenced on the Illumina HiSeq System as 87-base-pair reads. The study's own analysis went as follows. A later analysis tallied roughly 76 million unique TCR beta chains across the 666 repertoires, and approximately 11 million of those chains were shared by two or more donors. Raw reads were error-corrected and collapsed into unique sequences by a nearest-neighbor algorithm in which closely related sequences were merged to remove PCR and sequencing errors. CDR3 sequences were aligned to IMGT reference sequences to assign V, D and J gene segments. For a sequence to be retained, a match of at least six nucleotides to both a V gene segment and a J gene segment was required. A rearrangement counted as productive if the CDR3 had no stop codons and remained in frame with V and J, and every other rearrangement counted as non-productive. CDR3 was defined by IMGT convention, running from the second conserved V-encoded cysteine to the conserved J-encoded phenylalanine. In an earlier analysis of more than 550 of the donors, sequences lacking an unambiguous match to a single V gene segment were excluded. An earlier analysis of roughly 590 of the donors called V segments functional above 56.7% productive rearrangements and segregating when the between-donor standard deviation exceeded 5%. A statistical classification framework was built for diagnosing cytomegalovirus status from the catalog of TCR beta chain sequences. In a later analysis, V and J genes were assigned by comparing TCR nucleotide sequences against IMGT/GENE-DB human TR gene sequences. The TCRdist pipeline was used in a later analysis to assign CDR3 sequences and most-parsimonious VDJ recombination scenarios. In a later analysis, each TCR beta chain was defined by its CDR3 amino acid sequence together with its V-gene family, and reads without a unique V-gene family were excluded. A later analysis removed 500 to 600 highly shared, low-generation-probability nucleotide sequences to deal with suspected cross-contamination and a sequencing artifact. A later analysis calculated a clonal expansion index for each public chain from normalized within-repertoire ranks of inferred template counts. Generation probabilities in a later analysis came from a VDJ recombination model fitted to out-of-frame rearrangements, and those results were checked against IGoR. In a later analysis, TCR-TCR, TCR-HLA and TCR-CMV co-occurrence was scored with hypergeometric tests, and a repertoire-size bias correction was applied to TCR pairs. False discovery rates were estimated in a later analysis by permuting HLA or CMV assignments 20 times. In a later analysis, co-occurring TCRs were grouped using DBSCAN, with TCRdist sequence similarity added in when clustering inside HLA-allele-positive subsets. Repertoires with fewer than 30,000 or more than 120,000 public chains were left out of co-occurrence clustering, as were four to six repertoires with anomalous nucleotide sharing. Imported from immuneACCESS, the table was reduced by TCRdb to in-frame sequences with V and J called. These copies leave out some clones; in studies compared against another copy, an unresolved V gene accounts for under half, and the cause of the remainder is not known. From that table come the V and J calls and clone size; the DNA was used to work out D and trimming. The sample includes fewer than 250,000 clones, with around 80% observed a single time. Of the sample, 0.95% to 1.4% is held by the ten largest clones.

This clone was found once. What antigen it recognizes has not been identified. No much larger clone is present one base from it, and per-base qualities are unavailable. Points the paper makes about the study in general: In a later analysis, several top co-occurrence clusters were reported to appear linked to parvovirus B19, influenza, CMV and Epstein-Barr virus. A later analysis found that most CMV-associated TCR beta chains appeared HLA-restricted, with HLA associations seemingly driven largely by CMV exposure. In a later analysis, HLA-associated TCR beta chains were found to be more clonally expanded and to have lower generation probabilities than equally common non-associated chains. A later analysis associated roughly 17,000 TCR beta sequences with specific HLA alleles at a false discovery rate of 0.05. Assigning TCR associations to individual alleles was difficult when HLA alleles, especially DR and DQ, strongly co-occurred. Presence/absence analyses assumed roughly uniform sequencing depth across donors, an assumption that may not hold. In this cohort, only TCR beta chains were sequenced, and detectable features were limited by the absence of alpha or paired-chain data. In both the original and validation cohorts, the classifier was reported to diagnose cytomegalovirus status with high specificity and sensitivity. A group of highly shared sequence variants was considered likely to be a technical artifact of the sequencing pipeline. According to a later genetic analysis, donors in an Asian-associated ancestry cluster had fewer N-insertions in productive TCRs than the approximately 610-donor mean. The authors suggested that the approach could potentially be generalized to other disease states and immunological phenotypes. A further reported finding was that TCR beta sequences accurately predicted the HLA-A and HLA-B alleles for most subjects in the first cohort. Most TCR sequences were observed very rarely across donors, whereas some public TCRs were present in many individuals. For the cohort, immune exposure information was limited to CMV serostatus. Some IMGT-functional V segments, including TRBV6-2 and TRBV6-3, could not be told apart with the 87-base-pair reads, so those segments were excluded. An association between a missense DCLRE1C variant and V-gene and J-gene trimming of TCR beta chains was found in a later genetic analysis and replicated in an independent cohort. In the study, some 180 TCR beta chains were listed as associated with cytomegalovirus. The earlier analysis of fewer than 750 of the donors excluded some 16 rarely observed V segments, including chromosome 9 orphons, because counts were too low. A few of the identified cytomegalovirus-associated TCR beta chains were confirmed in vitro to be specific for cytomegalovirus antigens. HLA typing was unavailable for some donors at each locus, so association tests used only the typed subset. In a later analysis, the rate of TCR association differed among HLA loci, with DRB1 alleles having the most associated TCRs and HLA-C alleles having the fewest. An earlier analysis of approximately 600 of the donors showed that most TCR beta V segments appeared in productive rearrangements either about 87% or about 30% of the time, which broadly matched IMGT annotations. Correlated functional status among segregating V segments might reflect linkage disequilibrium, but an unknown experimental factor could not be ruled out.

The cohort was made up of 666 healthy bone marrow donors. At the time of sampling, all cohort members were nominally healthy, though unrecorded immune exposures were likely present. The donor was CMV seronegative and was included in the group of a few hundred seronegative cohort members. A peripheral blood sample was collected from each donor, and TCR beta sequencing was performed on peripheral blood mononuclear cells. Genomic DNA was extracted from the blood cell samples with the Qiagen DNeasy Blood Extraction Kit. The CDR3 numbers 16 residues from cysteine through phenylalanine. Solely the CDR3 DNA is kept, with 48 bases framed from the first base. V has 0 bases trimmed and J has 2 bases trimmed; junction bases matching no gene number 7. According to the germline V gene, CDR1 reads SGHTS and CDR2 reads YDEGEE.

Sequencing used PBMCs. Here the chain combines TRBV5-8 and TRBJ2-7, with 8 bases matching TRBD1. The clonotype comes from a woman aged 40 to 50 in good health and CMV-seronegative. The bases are TGTGCCAGCAGCTTGGGTTCGGCGACAGGGGCCTACGAGCAGTACTTC. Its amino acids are CASSLGSATGAYEQYF.